The 5 T cell receptor beta chains below were found in one sample sequenced in a study of CD8 T cells in Susac syndrome. RNA in amounts of about 0.5 to 1 ug was reverse transcribed with random hexamers. TCRdb passed the immunoSEQ multiplex PCR reads through MiXCR, listing each CDR3 protein once. The sample includes 100,000 to 150,000 distinct CDR3 sequences, about 94% of them seen just once. Sequencing used CD8+ T cells from PBMCs. The receptors here all came from a human donor with Susac syndrome.

In DNA, the CDR3 is TGCAGCGTTGTTGTTGGACAGTTATCCTACGAGCAGTACTTC. It codes for CSVVVGQLSYEQYF. The chain carries TRBV29-1 and TRBJ2-7; a possible D gene is TRBD1 (6 bases). This CDR3 is built from 14 residues. Trimming took 4 bases from V and 1 from J, leaving 14 bases between them. Germline CDR1 and CDR2: SQVTM and ANQGSEA.

V and J are TRBV11-2 and TRBJ1-2; 9 positions agree with TRBD1. CDR1 and CDR2 from the germline V gene are SGHAT and FQNNGV. The trim removed 5 bases at V and 4 bases at J, leaving 8 bases unmatched. The CDR3 extends over 15 amino acids. This chain's CDR3 is CASSPEPTGGYGYTF. The CDR3 nucleotides read TGTGCCAGCAGCCCAGAGCCGACAGGGGGCTATGGCTACACCTTC.

The chain combines TRBV6-4 with TRBJ2-3, with TRBD1 as a possible D gene (6 bases). CDR3 length equals 14 residues. The V gene's germline CDR1 is MRHNA and CDR2 SNTAGT. The V end lost 3 bases, the J end lost 4 bases, and 11 bases lay between the germline ends. CDR3 bases: TGTGCCAGCAGTGAGATCGAGGGGGCAGATACGCAGTATTTT. Its protein is CASSEIEGADTQYF.

This sequence joins TRBV9 and TRBJ2-5; the D gene is possibly TRBD1 (6 bases). The CDR3 is 16 residues long. Per germline, CDR1 SGDLS and CDR2 YYNGEE. Trimming removed 4 bases at V and 3 bases at J, with 19 bases between. The CDR3: CASSPTGHDKEETQYF. CDR3 bases: TGTGCCAGCAGCCCGACAGGACACGATAAGGAAGAGACCCAGTACTTC.

The rearrangement links TRBV5-1 to TRBJ2-2; 12 bases agree with TRBD2. Per germline, CDR1 SGHRS and CDR2 YFSETQ. The CDR3 is 18 amino acids. Germline trimming cut 2 bases from V and 4 bases from J; bases unmatched to any gene: 9. The CDR3 DNA reads TGCGCCAGCAGCTTACTCCTAGCGGGAGGGCCTATCACCGGGGAGCTGTTTTTT. Translation gives CASSLLLAGGPITGELFF.